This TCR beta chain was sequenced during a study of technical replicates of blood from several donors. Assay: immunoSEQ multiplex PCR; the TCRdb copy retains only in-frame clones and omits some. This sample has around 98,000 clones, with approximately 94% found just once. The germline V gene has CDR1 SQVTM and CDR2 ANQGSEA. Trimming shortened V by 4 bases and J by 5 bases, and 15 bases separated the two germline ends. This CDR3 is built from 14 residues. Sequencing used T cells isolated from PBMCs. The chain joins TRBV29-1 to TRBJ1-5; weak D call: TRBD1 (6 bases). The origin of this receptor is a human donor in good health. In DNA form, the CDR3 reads TGCAGCGTTGGCGTAGGGGGAACGGATCAGCCCCAGCATTTT. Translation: CSVGVGGTDQPQHF. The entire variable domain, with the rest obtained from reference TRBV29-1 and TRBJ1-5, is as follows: SAVISQKPSRDICQRGTSLTIQCQVDSQVTMMFWYRQQPGQSLTLIATANQGSEATYESGFVIDKFPISRPNLTFSTLTVSNMSPEDSSIYLCSVGVGGTDQPQHFGDGTRLSIL.